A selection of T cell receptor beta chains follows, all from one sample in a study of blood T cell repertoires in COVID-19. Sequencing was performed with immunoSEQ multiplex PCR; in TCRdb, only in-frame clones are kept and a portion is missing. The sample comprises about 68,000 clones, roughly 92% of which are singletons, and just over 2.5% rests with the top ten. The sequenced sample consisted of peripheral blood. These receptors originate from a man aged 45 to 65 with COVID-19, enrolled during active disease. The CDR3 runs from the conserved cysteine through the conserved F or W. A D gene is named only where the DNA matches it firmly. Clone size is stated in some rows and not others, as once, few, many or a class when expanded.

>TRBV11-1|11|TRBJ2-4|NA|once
CASSLGTEQYF
TGTGCCAGCAGCTTAGGGACAGAACAGTACTTC
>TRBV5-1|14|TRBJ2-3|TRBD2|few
CASSVASGKDTQYF
TGCGCCAGCAGCGTGGCTAGCGGTAAAGATACGCAGTATTTT
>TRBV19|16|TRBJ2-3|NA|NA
CASSKITGVGADTQYF
TGTGCCAGTAGTAAGATAACGGGGGTCGGGGCAGATACGCAGTATTTT
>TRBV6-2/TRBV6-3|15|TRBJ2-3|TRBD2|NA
CASSTSGTLTDTQYF
TGTGCCAGCAGTACTAGCGGGACCCTCACAGATACGCAGTATTTT
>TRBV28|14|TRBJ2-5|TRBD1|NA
CASSFGTDQETQYF
TGTGCCAGCAGTTTCGGGACAGACCAAGAGACCCAGTACTTC
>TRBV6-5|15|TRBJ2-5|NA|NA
CASRSLGVTQETQYF
TGTGCCAGCAGATCCCTCGGGGTCACCCAAGAGACCCAGTACTTC
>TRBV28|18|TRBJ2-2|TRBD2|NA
CASSPGGWREANTGELFF
TGTGCCAGCAGTCCCGGGGGGTGGCGGGAGGCCAACACCGGGGAGCTGTTTTTT
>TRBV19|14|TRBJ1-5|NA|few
CASSMRNSNQPQHF
TGTGCCAGTAGTATGAGGAATAGCAATCAGCCCCAGCATTTT
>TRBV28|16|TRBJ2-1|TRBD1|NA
CASVENRDRRYNEQFF
TGTGCCAGCGTAGAGAACCGGGACAGGCGGTACAATGAGCAGTTCTTC
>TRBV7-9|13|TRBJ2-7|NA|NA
CASSSPEQYEQYF
TGTGCCAGCAGCTCCCCCGAACAATACGAGCAGTACTTC
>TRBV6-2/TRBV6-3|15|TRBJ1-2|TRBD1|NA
CASSYSPGQFRGYTF
TGTGCCAGCAGTTACTCCCCGGGACAGTTTCGTGGCTACACCTTC